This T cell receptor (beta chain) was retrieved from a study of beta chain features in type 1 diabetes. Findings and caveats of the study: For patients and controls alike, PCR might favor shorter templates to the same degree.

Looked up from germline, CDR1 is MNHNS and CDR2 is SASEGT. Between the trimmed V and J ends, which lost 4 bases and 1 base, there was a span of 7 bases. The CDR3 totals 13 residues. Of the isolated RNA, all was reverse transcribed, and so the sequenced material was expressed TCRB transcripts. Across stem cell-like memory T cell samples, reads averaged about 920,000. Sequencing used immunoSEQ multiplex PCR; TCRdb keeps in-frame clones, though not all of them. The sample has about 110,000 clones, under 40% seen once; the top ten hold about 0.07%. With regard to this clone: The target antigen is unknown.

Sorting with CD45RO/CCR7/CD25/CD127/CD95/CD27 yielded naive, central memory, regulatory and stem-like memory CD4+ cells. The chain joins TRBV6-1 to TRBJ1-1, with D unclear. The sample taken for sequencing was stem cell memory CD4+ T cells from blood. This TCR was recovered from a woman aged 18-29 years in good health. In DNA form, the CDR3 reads TGTGCCAGCAGTGGTCAGAAGAACACTGAAGCTTTCTTT. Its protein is CASSGQKNTEAFF.